The 3 T cell receptor beta chains given below trace back to one sample, sequenced in a study of blood T cell repertoires in COVID-19. Profiling relied on immunoSEQ multiplex PCR, and the TCRdb table lists in-frame clones only, not all of them. This table has fewer than 300,000 clones, roughly 91% appearing once. Sequences were obtained from peripheral blood. These receptors were taken from a woman aged 40 to 50 who had recovered from COVID-19.

This clone was recorded only once. The CDR3 bases are TGTGCCAGCAGTTCCTCCTCCGGGTCCTACAATGAGCAGTTCTTC. Amino acid sequence: CASSSSSGSYNEQFF. V is TRBV27 and J is TRBJ2-1; D remains ambiguous. The V and J ends lost 4 bases and 1 base respectively, with 11 bases between them. Looked up from germline, CDR1 is MNHEY and CDR2 is SMNVEV (reference sequence). This CDR3 contains 15 residues.

The chain couples TRBV4-2 to TRBJ2-7; TRBD1 is a possible D gene (5 bases). The CDR3 consists of 13 residues. Germline values: CDR1 LGHNA, CDR2 YNFKEQ. V dropped 0 bases and J dropped 6 bases, with 9 bases sitting between them. DNA for the CDR3: TGTGCCAGCAGCCAAGAGGGCCAGGGCGAGCAGTACTTC. Translated, it gives CASSQEGQGEQYF.

This clone has only one observation. The chain recombines TRBV29-1 with TRBJ2-7; 9 nucleotides align to TRBD1. Trimming removed 6 bases from V and 6 bases from J; junction bases left unmatched: 15. This CDR3 is built from 15 residues. Germline lookup yields CDR1 SQVTM and CDR2 ANQGSEA. CDR3 sequence (DNA): TGCAGCGTCGGGACAGGGTTCCAACGGGCCGCCGAGCAGTACTTC. This codes for CSVGTGFQRAAEQYF.